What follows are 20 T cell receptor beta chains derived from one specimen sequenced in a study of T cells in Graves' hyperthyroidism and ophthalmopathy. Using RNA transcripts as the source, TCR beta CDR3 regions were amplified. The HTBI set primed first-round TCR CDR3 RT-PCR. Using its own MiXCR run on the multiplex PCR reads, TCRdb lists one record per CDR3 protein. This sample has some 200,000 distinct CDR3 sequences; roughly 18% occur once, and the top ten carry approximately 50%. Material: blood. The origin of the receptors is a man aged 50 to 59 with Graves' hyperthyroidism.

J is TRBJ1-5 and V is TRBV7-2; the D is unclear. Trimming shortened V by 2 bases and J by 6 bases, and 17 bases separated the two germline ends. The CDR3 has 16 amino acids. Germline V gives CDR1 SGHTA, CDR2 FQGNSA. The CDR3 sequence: CASSLQALGYGQPQHF. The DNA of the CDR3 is TGTGCCAGCAGCTTACAGGCCTTAGGGTACGGTCAGCCCCAGCATTTT.

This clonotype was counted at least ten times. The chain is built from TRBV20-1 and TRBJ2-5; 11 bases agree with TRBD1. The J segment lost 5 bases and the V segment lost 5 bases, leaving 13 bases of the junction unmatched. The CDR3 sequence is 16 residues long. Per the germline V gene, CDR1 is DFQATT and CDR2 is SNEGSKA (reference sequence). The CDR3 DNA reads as TGCAGTGCTTACGGACAGGGGGCGACCCTTAGGGAGACCCAGTACTTC. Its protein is CSAYGQGATLRETQYF.

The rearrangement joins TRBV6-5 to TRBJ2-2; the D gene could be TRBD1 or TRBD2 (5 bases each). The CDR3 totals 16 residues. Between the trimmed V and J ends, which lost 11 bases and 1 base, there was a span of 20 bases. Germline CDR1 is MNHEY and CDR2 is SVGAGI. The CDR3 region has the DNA TGTGCCGGCTGCATCTGGGACGCCCAGAACACCGGGGAGCTGTTTTTT. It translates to CAGCIWDAQNTGELFF.

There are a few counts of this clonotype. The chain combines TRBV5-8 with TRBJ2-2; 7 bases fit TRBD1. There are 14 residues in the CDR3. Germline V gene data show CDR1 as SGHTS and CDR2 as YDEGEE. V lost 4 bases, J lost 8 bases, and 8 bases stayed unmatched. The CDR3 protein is CASSLIGTEGELFF. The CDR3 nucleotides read TGTGCCAGCAGCCTTATCGGGACAGAAGGGGAGCTGTTTTTT.

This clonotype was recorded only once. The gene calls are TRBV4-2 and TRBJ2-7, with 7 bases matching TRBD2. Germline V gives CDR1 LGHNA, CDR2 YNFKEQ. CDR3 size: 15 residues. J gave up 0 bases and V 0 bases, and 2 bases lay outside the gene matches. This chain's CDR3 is CASSQEGGSSYEQYF. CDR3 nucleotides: TGTGCCAGCAGCCAAGAAGGCGGGAGCTCCTACGAGCAGTACTTC.

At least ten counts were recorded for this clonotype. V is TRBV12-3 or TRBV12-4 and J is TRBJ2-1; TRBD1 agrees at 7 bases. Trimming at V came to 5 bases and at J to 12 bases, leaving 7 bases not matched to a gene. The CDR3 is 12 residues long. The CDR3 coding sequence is TGTGCCAGCAGTGACGACAGGGTAGGGCAGTTCTTC. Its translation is CASSDDRVGQFF.

The CDR3 sequence: CASSSQDRGLNGYTF. Here the CDR3 DNA reads TGCGCCAGCAGCTCGCAGGACAGGGGGCTGAATGGCTACACCTTC. The chain recombines TRBV5-1 with TRBJ1-2; the match to TRBD1 covers 11 bases. J gave up 6 bases and V 3 bases, and 7 bases lay outside the gene matches. CDR1 is SGHRS, CDR2 YFSETQ, per germline. The CDR3 is 15 residues long.

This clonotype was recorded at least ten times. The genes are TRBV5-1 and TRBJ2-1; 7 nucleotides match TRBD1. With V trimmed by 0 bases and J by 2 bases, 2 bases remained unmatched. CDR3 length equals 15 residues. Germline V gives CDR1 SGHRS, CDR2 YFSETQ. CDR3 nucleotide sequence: TGCGCCAGCAGCTTGGAAGGACAGGCCTACAATGAGCAGTTCTTC. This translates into CASSLEGQAYNEQFF.

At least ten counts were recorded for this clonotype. In nucleotides, the CDR3 is TGTGCCAGCAGTAGCGGACAGGGACGGGTGAACACTGAAGCTTTCTTT. Its translation is CASSSGQGRVNTEAFF. The genes are TRBV28 and TRBJ1-1; 8 bases fit TRBD1. Germline CDR1 MDHEN, CDR2 SYDVKM. Germline trimming cut 5 bases from V and 0 bases from J; bases unmatched to any gene: 8. This CDR3 spans 16 amino acids.

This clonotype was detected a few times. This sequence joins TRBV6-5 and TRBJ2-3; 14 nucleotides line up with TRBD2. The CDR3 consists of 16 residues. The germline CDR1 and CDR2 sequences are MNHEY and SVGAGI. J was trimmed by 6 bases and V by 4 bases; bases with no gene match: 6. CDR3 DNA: TGTGCCAGCAGTTTTGGACTAGCGGGAGGTAGGGATACGCAGTATTTT. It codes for CASSFGLAGGRDTQYF.

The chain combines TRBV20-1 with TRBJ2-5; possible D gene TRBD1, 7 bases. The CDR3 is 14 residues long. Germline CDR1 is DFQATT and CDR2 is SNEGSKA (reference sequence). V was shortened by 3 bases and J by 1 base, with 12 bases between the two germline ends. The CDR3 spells CSASRGDSQETQYF. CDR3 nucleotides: TGCAGTGCTAGTCGCGGGGACAGCCAAGAGACCCAGTACTTC.

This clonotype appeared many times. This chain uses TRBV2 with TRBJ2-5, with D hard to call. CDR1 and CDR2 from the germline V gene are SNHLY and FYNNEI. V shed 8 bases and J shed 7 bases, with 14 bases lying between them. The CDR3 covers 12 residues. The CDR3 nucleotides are TGTGCCAGCCGGACCATAACTGGGACCCAGTACTTC. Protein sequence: CASRTITGTQYF. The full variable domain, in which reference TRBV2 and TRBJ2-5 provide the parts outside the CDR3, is EPEVTQTPSHQVTQMGQEVILRCVPISNHLYFYWYRQILGQKVEFLVSFYNNEISEKSEIFDDQFSVERPDGSNFTLKIRSTKLEDSAMYFCASRTITGTQYFGPGTRLLVL.

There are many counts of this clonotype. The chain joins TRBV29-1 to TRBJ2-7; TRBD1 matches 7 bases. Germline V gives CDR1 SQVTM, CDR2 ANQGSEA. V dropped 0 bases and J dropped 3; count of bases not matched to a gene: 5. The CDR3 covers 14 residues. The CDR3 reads CSVEEGGSIYEQYF. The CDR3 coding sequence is TGCAGCGTTGAAGAAGGGGGCTCAATCTACGAGCAGTACTTC.

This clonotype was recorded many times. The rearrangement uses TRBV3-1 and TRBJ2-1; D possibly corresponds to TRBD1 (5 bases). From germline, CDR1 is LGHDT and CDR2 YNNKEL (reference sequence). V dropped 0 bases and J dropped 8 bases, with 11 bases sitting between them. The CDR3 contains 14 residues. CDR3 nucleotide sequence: TGTGCCAGCAGCCAAGAAGGACATATCGATGAGCAGTTCTTC. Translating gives CASSQEGHIDEQFF.

The CDR3 DNA follows: TGTGCCAGCAGCTTGACTAGCGGGAGAACCGGGGAGCTGTTTTTT. Translating it yields CASSLTSGRTGELFF. The chain joins TRBV7-8 to TRBJ2-2; 12 bases agree with TRBD2. The CDR3 sequence is 15 residues long. Germline assignment: CDR1 SGHVS and CDR2 FQNEAQ. J lost 5 bases, V lost 3 bases, and 1 base had no gene match.

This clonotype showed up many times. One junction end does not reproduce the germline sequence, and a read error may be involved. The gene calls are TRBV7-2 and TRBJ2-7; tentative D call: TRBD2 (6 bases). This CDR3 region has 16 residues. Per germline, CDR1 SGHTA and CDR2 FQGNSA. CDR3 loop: CASSFWGGEASHEQYF. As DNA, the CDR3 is TGTGCCAGCAGCTTTTGGGGCGGGGAAGCCTCCCACGAGCAGTACTTC.

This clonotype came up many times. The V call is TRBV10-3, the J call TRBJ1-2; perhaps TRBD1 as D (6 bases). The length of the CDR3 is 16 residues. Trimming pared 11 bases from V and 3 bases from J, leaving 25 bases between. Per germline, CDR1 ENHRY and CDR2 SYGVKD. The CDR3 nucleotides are TGTGCCTCAAGGAGGGGGGCGGACCGCCTCGACTATGGCTACACCTTC. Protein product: CASRRGADRLDYGYTF.

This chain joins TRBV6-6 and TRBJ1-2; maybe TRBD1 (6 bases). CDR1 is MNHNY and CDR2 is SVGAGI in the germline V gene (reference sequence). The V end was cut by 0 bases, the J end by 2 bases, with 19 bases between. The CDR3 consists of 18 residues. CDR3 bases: TGTGCCAGCAGTTACTCCAGACAGGAGAAAATACTCAACTATGGCTACACCTTC. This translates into CASSYSRQEKILNYGYTF.

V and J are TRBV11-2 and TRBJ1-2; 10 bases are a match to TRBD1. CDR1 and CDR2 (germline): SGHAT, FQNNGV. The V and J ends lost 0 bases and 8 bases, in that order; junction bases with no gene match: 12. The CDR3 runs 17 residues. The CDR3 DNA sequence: TGTGCCAGCAGCTTAGATTCCCGGGACAGGGGCCGCCTGGGCTACACCTTC. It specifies CASSLDSRDRGRLGYTF.

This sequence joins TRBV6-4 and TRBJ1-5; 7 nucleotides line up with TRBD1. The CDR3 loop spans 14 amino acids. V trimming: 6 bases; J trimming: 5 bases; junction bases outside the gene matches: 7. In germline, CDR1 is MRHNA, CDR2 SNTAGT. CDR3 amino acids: CASRAGTVDQPQHF. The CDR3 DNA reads TGTGCCAGCAGAGCCGGGACAGTGGATCAGCCCCAGCATTTT.